The rows below give T cell receptor beta chains drawn from one sample of a study of blood T cell repertoires in COVID-19. The data were produced by immunoSEQ multiplex PCR, yet TCRdb's version contains in-frame clones alone and is incomplete. The sample yields about 200,000 clones, more than 70% seen once. Sequenced input: PBMCs or T cells enriched from blood (not recorded which). Receptors originate from a woman aged 18-30 years who had recovered from COVID-19. The CDR3 runs from the conserved cysteine through the conserved F or W. Fields, in order: V gene, J gene, D gene, clone size, CDR3 protein, CDR3 DNA. A D gene is named only where the DNA matches it firmly. Only part of the rows carry a size: once, few, many, or a class if the clone is expanded.

v_call: TRBV6-1
j_call: TRBJ2-3
d_call: NA
clone_size: NA
cdr3_aa: CASSEAGYTQYF
cdr3_nt: TGTGCCAGCAGTGAGGCTGGCTATACGCAGTATTTT

v_call: TRBV30
j_call: TRBJ1-4
d_call: NA
clone_size: NA
cdr3_aa: CAWSGLLGSTTNEKLFF
cdr3_nt: TGTGCCTGGAGTGGTCTTTTGGGGAGTACTACTAATGAAAAACTGTTTTTT

v_call: TRBV2
j_call: TRBJ2-5
d_call: NA
clone_size: NA
cdr3_aa: CASSDLQETQYF
cdr3_nt: TGTGCCAGCAGTGACCTCCAAGAGACCCAGTACTTC

v_call: TRBV5-1
j_call: TRBJ2-7
d_call: TRBD2
clone_size: once
cdr3_aa: CASSLGGRDYEQYF
cdr3_nt: TGCGCCAGCAGCTTGGGAGGGAGGGACTACGAGCAGTACTTC

v_call: TRBV18
j_call: TRBJ2-3
d_call: NA
clone_size: NA
cdr3_aa: CASSPPGTSWDTQYF
cdr3_nt: TGTGCCAGCTCACCACCAGGAACTAGCTGGGATACGCAGTATTTT

v_call: TRBV9
j_call: TRBJ2-1
d_call: NA
clone_size: NA
cdr3_aa: CASSVAGGDNEQFF
cdr3_nt: TGTGCCAGCAGCGTAGCTGGAGGAGACAATGAGCAGTTCTTC

v_call: TRBV11-2
j_call: TRBJ2-7
d_call: NA
clone_size: NA
cdr3_aa: CASSFTGSEQYF
cdr3_nt: TGTGCCAGCAGCTTTACAGGGTCCGAGCAGTACTTC

v_call: TRBV7-2
j_call: TRBJ2-5
d_call: NA
clone_size: NA
cdr3_aa: CASRPKLALETQYF
cdr3_nt: TGTGCCAGCAGACCCAAACTAGCATTGGAGACCCAGTACTTC

v_call: TRBV5-1
j_call: TRBJ2-1
d_call: NA
clone_size: few
cdr3_aa: CASSLERLNLDEQFF
cdr3_nt: TGCGCCAGCAGCTTGGAGCGTCTCAACCTCGATGAGCAGTTCTTC

v_call: TRBV4-2
j_call: TRBJ1-1
d_call: NA
clone_size: NA
cdr3_aa: CASSQDNQGRTEAFF
cdr3_nt: TGTGCCAGCAGCCAAGATAACCAGGGTAGAACTGAAGCTTTCTTT

v_call: TRBV5-4
j_call: TRBJ2-3
d_call: TRBD2
clone_size: NA
cdr3_aa: CASRPGLAGGNTDTQYF
cdr3_nt: TGTGCCAGCAGGCCGGGACTAGCGGGGGGGAACACAGATACGCAGTATTTT

v_call: TRBV6-5
j_call: TRBJ2-3
d_call: NA
clone_size: NA
cdr3_aa: CASKPRGLGDTQYF
cdr3_nt: TGTGCCAGCAAGCCCAGGGGTTTAGGGGATACGCAGTATTTT

v_call: TRBV4-2
j_call: TRBJ2-7
d_call: NA
clone_size: NA
cdr3_aa: CASSQDEGLHSAYEQYF
cdr3_nt: TGTGCCAGCAGCCAAGATGAGGGACTCCATAGCGCCTACGAGCAGTACTTC

v_call: TRBV5-1
j_call: TRBJ2-5
d_call: TRBD1
clone_size: few
cdr3_aa: CASRSGQGVWETQYF
cdr3_nt: TGCGCCAGCAGGTCAGGACAGGGGGTCTGGGAGACCCAGTACTTC

v_call: TRBV5-1
j_call: TRBJ1-2
d_call: TRBD1
clone_size: NA
cdr3_aa: CASSSQGGGGYGYTF
cdr3_nt: TGCGCCAGCAGCTCCCAAGGGGGCGGCGGCTATGGCTACACCTTC

v_call: TRBV7-9
j_call: TRBJ1-4
d_call: NA
clone_size: NA
cdr3_aa: CASSLTSPGGLLAEKLFF
cdr3_nt: TGTGCCAGCAGCTTAACGTCGCCAGGAGGTCTACTGGCGGAAAAACTGTTTTTT

v_call: TRBV11-3
j_call: TRBJ2-1
d_call: NA
clone_size: NA
cdr3_aa: CASSSTDYNEQFF
cdr3_nt: TGTGCCAGCAGTTCGACAGACTACAATGAGCAGTTCTTC

v_call: TRBV5-1
j_call: TRBJ2-4
d_call: TRBD1
clone_size: NA
cdr3_aa: CASSPALTGNSAKNIQYF
cdr3_nt: TGCGCCAGCAGCCCCGCCCTGACAGGGAACTCAGCCAAAAACATTCAGTACTTC

v_call: TRBV7-2
j_call: TRBJ2-5
d_call: NA
clone_size: NA
cdr3_aa: CASSPDGRWMETQYF
cdr3_nt: TGTGCCAGCAGCCCCGATGGGCGCTGGATGGAGACCCAGTACTTC

v_call: TRBV27
j_call: TRBJ2-7
d_call: TRBD1
clone_size: NA
cdr3_aa: CASSIDRGLFYEQYF
cdr3_nt: TGTGCCAGCAGTATAGACAGGGGGCTCTTCTACGAGCAGTACTTC

v_call: TRBV5-1
j_call: TRBJ1-3
d_call: NA
clone_size: NA
cdr3_aa: CASSLGQGNTIYF
cdr3_nt: TGCGCCAGCAGCTTGGGACAGGGAAACACCATATATTTT

v_call: TRBV19
j_call: TRBJ1-4
d_call: TRBD1
clone_size: NA
cdr3_aa: CASSPTGVEKLFF
cdr3_nt: TGTGCCAGTAGCCCAACAGGGGTTGAAAAACTGTTTTTT

v_call: TRBV7-6
j_call: TRBJ2-3
d_call: TRBD2
clone_size: NA
cdr3_aa: CASSYSGSGETDTQYF
cdr3_nt: TGTGCCAGCAGCTATAGCGGTAGCGGGGAGACAGATACGCAGTATTTT

v_call: TRBV3-1/TRBV3-2
j_call: TRBJ2-7
d_call: TRBD1
clone_size: NA
cdr3_aa: CASSRTGVYEQYF
cdr3_nt: TGTGCCAGCAGCCGGACAGGGGTCTACGAGCAGTACTTC

v_call: TRBV3-1/TRBV3-2
j_call: TRBJ2-7
d_call: TRBD2
clone_size: NA
cdr3_aa: CASSQAGTSIVEQYF
cdr3_nt: TGTGCCAGCAGCCAGGCCGGGACTAGCATTGTCGAGCAGTACTTC

v_call: TRBV5-1
j_call: TRBJ1-5
d_call: TRBD1
clone_size: NA
cdr3_aa: CASSLDGTENQPQHF
cdr3_nt: TGCGCCAGCAGCTTGGACGGGACAGAGAATCAGCCCCAGCATTTT

v_call: TRBV6-5
j_call: TRBJ1-1
d_call: TRBD1
clone_size: NA
cdr3_aa: CASSTATGANTEAFF
cdr3_nt: TGTGCCAGCAGTACCGCGACAGGGGCGAACACTGAAGCTTTCTTT

v_call: TRBV12-3/TRBV12-4
j_call: TRBJ2-7
d_call: NA
clone_size: once
cdr3_aa: CASSASGDEQYF
cdr3_nt: TGTGCCAGCAGCGCCTCAGGGGACGAGCAGTACTTC

v_call: TRBV13
j_call: TRBJ2-5
d_call: NA
clone_size: once
cdr3_aa: CASSLGRQGSGETQYF
cdr3_nt: TGTGCCAGCAGCTTAGGCCGTCAGGGATCAGGAGAGACCCAGTACTTC

v_call: TRBV24-1
j_call: TRBJ1-1
d_call: NA
clone_size: NA
cdr3_aa: CATSDPGRETEAFF
cdr3_nt: TGTGCCACCAGTGATCCCGGGAGGGAGACTGAAGCTTTCTTT

v_call: TRBV6-5
j_call: TRBJ1-1
d_call: TRBD1
clone_size: few
cdr3_aa: CATRQGNTEAFF
cdr3_nt: TGTGCCACCAGACAGGGAAACACTGAAGCTTTCTTT

v_call: TRBV5-4
j_call: TRBJ1-6
d_call: TRBD1
clone_size: NA
cdr3_aa: CASSTGTGNSPLHF
cdr3_nt: TGTGCCAGCAGCACCGGGACAGGGAATTCACCCCTCCACTTT

v_call: TRBV30
j_call: TRBJ2-1
d_call: NA
clone_size: NA
cdr3_aa: CAWDAGPSGNEQFF
cdr3_nt: TGTGCCTGGGACGCGGGACCGTCGGGGAATGAGCAGTTCTTC

v_call: TRBV2
j_call: TRBJ2-2
d_call: TRBD2
clone_size: NA
cdr3_aa: CASGTLAGGINTGELFF
cdr3_nt: TGTGCCAGCGGGACCCTAGCGGGGGGGATTAACACCGGGGAGCTGTTTTTT

v_call: TRBV7-9
j_call: TRBJ1-2
d_call: NA
clone_size: NA
cdr3_aa: CASSLGRPDGYTF
cdr3_nt: TGTGCCAGCAGCTTGGGGCGCCCGGATGGCTACACCTTC

v_call: TRBV15
j_call: TRBJ1-1
d_call: NA
clone_size: NA
cdr3_aa: CATSRDRQSLGLSEAFF
cdr3_nt: TGTGCCACCAGCAGAGATCGACAATCCCTGGGTCTGTCTGAAGCTTTCTTT

v_call: TRBV4-1
j_call: TRBJ1-1
d_call: TRBD1
clone_size: NA
cdr3_aa: CASSQVGQGNTEAFF
cdr3_nt: TGCGCCAGCAGCCAGGTAGGACAGGGGAACACTGAAGCTTTCTTT

v_call: TRBV19
j_call: TRBJ1-5
d_call: NA
clone_size: NA
cdr3_aa: CASSIWRGGQPQHF
cdr3_nt: TGTGCCAGTAGTATATGGAGGGGAGGACAGCCCCAGCATTTT

v_call: TRBV27
j_call: TRBJ1-1
d_call: NA
clone_size: NA
cdr3_aa: CASSLSQGEKGREAFF
cdr3_nt: TGTGCCAGCAGTTTATCACAGGGCGAGAAGGGTAGAGAAGCTTTCTTT

v_call: TRBV6-1
j_call: TRBJ2-7
d_call: NA
clone_size: few
cdr3_aa: CASSESYRQEQYF
cdr3_nt: TGTGCCAGCAGTGAAAGTTACAGGCAAGAGCAGTACTTC

v_call: TRBV12-3/TRBV12-4
j_call: TRBJ2-5
d_call: TRBD1
clone_size: NA
cdr3_aa: CASTGTAEETQYF
cdr3_nt: TGTGCCAGCACGGGGACAGCCGAAGAGACCCAGTACTTC

v_call: TRBV3-1/TRBV3-2
j_call: TRBJ2-7
d_call: TRBD1
clone_size: NA
cdr3_aa: CASSQQPGQGAYEQYF
cdr3_nt: TGTGCCAGCAGCCAACAACCGGGACAGGGGGCATACGAGCAGTACTTC

v_call: TRBV7-2
j_call: TRBJ1-6
d_call: NA
clone_size: NA
cdr3_aa: CASSLYFGSGSPLHF
cdr3_nt: TGTGCCAGCAGCTTATATTTCGGATCGGGTTCACCCCTCCACTTT

v_call: TRBV12-3/TRBV12-4
j_call: TRBJ1-5
d_call: NA
clone_size: NA
cdr3_aa: CASRSTEYQPQHF
cdr3_nt: TGTGCCAGCAGGTCGACGGAGTATCAGCCCCAGCATTTT

v_call: TRBV11-2
j_call: TRBJ2-3
d_call: NA
clone_size: NA
cdr3_aa: CASSLAGTQYF
cdr3_nt: TGTGCCAGCAGCTTAGCGGGGACGCAGTATTTT

v_call: TRBV7-6
j_call: TRBJ2-2
d_call: NA
clone_size: NA
cdr3_aa: CASGERGFATGELFF
cdr3_nt: TGTGCCAGCGGAGAAAGAGGGTTTGCGACCGGGGAGCTGTTTTTT

v_call: TRBV7-2
j_call: TRBJ2-1
d_call: TRBD2
clone_size: NA
cdr3_aa: CASSLVGGLAEYNEQFF
cdr3_nt: TGTGCCAGCAGCTTAGTAGGGGGACTAGCGGAATACAATGAGCAGTTCTTC

v_call: TRBV18
j_call: TRBJ1-1
d_call: NA
clone_size: NA
cdr3_aa: CASSPPMRIGGSEAFF
cdr3_nt: TGTGCCAGCTCACCACCGATGAGGATAGGCGGTTCTGAAGCTTTCTTT

v_call: TRBV11-2
j_call: TRBJ2-7
d_call: NA
clone_size: once
cdr3_aa: CASSLVEGRPYEQYF
cdr3_nt: TGTGCCAGCAGCTTAGTAGAGGGCCGACCCTACGAGCAGTACTTC

v_call: TRBV6-5
j_call: TRBJ2-7
d_call: NA
clone_size: NA
cdr3_aa: CASRWLTGQSYEQYF
cdr3_nt: TGTGCCAGCAGATGGTTGACAGGCCAATCCTACGAGCAGTACTTC

v_call: TRBV4-1
j_call: TRBJ1-2
d_call: TRBD1
clone_size: NA
cdr3_aa: CASSQDRVGYGYTF
cdr3_nt: TGCGCCAGCAGCCAGGACAGGGTAGGCTATGGCTACACCTTC

v_call: TRBV6-5
j_call: TRBJ2-7
d_call: TRBD1
clone_size: NA
cdr3_aa: CASSYIYGQGVEQYF
cdr3_nt: TGTGCCAGCAGTTATATTTATGGACAGGGTGTGGAGCAGTACTTC

v_call: TRBV5-1
j_call: TRBJ1-3
d_call: TRBD1
clone_size: NA
cdr3_aa: CASSLRQGSTGNTIYF
cdr3_nt: TGCGCCAGCAGCCTACGACAGGGAAGTACTGGAAACACCATATATTTT

v_call: TRBV28
j_call: TRBJ2-3
d_call: NA
clone_size: NA
cdr3_aa: CASSFNSLSASTDTQYF
cdr3_nt: TGTGCCAGCAGTTTCAACAGCTTATCCGCTAGCACAGATACGCAGTATTTT

v_call: TRBV6-6
j_call: TRBJ2-1
d_call: TRBD2
clone_size: few
cdr3_aa: CASRAQAGGPNEQFF
cdr3_nt: TGTGCCAGCAGAGCCCAAGCGGGGGGGCCGAATGAGCAGTTCTTC

v_call: TRBV7-9
j_call: TRBJ1-2
d_call: NA
clone_size: once
cdr3_aa: CASSLEGNYGYTF
cdr3_nt: TGTGCCAGCAGCTTAGAGGGGAACTATGGCTACACCTTC

v_call: TRBV19
j_call: TRBJ2-6
d_call: NA
clone_size: NA
cdr3_aa: CASSRDTSSLSGANVLTF
cdr3_nt: TGTGCCAGTAGTCGGGACACCTCTAGCCTCTCTGGGGCCAACGTCCTGACTTTC

v_call: TRBV2
j_call: TRBJ1-5
d_call: TRBD1
clone_size: NA
cdr3_aa: CASRGDRGNQPQHF
cdr3_nt: TGTGCCAGCAGGGGGGACAGGGGCAATCAGCCCCAGCATTTT

v_call: TRBV10-1
j_call: TRBJ2-7
d_call: TRBD2
clone_size: many
cdr3_aa: CASSLTSEVSEQYF
cdr3_nt: TGCGCCAGCAGTCTGACTAGCGAAGTAAGCGAGCAGTACTTC

v_call: TRBV5-1
j_call: TRBJ2-1
d_call: TRBD2
clone_size: NA
cdr3_aa: CASSLSGGHGDEQFF
cdr3_nt: TGCGCCAGCAGCCTTAGCGGGGGCCATGGGGATGAGCAGTTCTTC